These 30 T cell receptor beta chains were sequenced from one sample in a study of T cell repertoires in cytomegalovirus infection. MiXCR, applied by TCRdb to the reads, yields one record per CDR3 protein. The table has about 360,000 distinct CDR3 sequences, about 35% seen once. These receptors' antigens are unknown. The material was cultured PBMCs, obtained from culture after CMV antigen stimulation. The receptors were sampled from a human donor in good health (CMV status not recorded). Some clones in this sample may be carry-over from other donors' samples.

V and J are TRBV6-6 and TRBJ2-1, with TRBD2 as a possible D gene (5 bases). This CDR3 is built from 13 residues. The ends were cut back, 3 bases at V and 9 bases at J, with 12 bases in the middle. In germline, CDR1 is MNHNY, CDR2 SVGAGI (reference sequence). This CDR3 is CASSYGFGSEQFF. The CDR3 DNA reads TGTGCCAGCAGTTATGGTTTTGGGAGTGAGCAGTTCTTC.

This clonotype was found a few times. The DNA is omitted, as the CDR3 cannot be located on it reliably, and the CDR3 follows TCRdb's listing. The chain couples TRBV6-2 or TRBV6-3 to TRBJ2-1; TRBD1, the D gene given by the table, was not confirmed from the DNA. CDR1 and CDR2 from the germline V gene are MNHEY and SVGEGT. The CDR3 extends over 16 residues, inclusive of both ends. The CDR3 reads CASSTSGQTIYNEQFF.

CDR3 nucleotides: TGCAGTGCGCTCACAAGTTGGGGGCTAGCGGGTTACAATGAGCAGTTCTTC. This encodes CSALTSWGLAGYNEQFF. J is TRBJ2-1 and V is TRBV20-1; 8 positions match TRBD2. From germline, CDR1 is DFQATT and CDR2 SNEGSKA (reference sequence). V trimming: 6 bases; J trimming: 4 bases; junction bases outside the gene matches: 17. CDR3 length equals 17 residues.

The DNA of the CDR3 is TGTGCCAGCAATCCACAGGGGAACACCGGGGAGCTGTTTTTT. Protein: CASNPQGNTGELFF. The chain employs TRBV27 and TRBJ2-2; D might be TRBD1 (6 bases). Germline CDR1 and CDR2: MNHEY and SMNVEV (reference sequence). Trimming left V 7 bases short and J 1 base short, with 10 bases between. This CDR3 has 14 amino acids.

This chain connects TRBV7-2 to TRBJ2-7; 9 bases are a match to TRBD2. The CDR3 is 15 residues long. Germline V gene lookup returns CDR1 SGHTA and CDR2 FQGNSA. The V gene end was trimmed by 5 bases and the J gene end by 6 bases; junction bases not matched to a gene: 11. The CDR3 sequence is CASSRGLAGFSEQYF. CDR3 DNA: TGTGCCAGCAGCCGAGGGCTAGCGGGATTCAGCGAGCAGTACTTC.

This clonotype occurred a few times. This sequence joins TRBV11-3 and TRBJ2-2, with 7 bases that match TRBD2. The CDR3 runs to 15 residues. Germline V gene sequence: CDR1 SGHNT, CDR2 YENEEA. V gave up 5 bases and J gave up 4 bases; unmatched junction bases: 7. CDR3 sequence: CASSTHRGGTGELFF. CDR3 sequence (DNA): TGTGCCAGCAGCACCCACCGCGGGGGCACCGGGGAGCTGTTTTTT.

This chain connects TRBV28 to TRBJ1-6, with no clear D. This CDR3 spans 16 amino acids. Looked up from germline, CDR1 is MDHEN and CDR2 is SYDVKM. V lost 8 bases and J 11 bases, leaving 25 bases between the germline ends. The CDR3 nucleotides read TGTGCCAGCGGTTCGACTACCGGGATGGGTACGCCACCCCTCCACTTT. Protein: CASGSTTGMGTPPLHF. Based on the CDR3 plus reference TRBV28 and TRBJ1-6, the full variable domain is DVKVTQSSRYLVKRTGEKVFLECVQDMDHENMFWYRQDPGLGLRLIYFSYDVKMKEKGDIPEGYSVSREKKERFSLILESASTNQTSMYLCASGSTTGMGTPPLHFGNGTRLTVT.

The chain is built from TRBV27 and TRBJ2-7; tentative D call: TRBD1 (5 bases). Germline loops: CDR1 MNHEY, CDR2 SMNVEV (reference sequence). Trimming left V 3 bases short and J 2 bases short, with 14 bases between. The CDR3 sequence is 15 residues long. CDR3 sequence reads: CASSFDRTPTYEQYF. The CDR3, as DNA: TGTGCCAGCAGTTTCGACCGGACACCTACCTACGAGCAGTACTTC.

The chain couples TRBV29-1 to TRBJ2-1, with D possibly being TRBD1 or TRBD2 (6 bases each). The ends were cut back, 4 bases at V and 0 bases at J, with 10 bases in the middle. CDR1 SQVTM and CDR2 ANQGSEA come from the germline V gene. CDR3 length: 14 amino acids. The CDR3 DNA is TGCAGCGTTGGGGGGGCGAGCTCCTACAATGAGCAGTTCTTC. This codes for CSVGGASSYNEQFF.

There are many counts of this clonotype. J is TRBJ1-1 and V is TRBV7-8; TRBD1 matches at 9 bases. From germline, CDR1 is SGHVS and CDR2 FQNEAQ. Trimming took 4 bases from V and 4 from J; bases not matched to a gene: 7. The CDR3 is 15 residues long. CDR3 in amino acids: CASSSWGTGSTEAFF. The CDR3 DNA reads TGTGCCAGCAGCTCGTGGGGGACAGGGAGCACTGAAGCTTTCTTT.

This clonotype has just a few counts. J is TRBJ1-2 and V is TRBV7-2; D possibly corresponds to TRBD1 (6 bases). Trimming removed 3 bases at V and 1 base at J, with 12 bases between. The CDR3 covers 15 residues. Germline CDR1 SGHTA, CDR2 FQGNSA. In DNA form, the CDR3 reads TGTGCCAGCAGCTTCGCAGGGGTACTTAACTATGGCTACACCTTC. The encoded protein is CASSFAGVLNYGYTF.

This chain uses TRBV28 with TRBJ1-3; D is unresolved. The V end lost 7 bases, the J end lost 4 bases, and 20 bases lay between the germline ends. Germline V gene data show CDR1 as MDHEN and CDR2 as SYDVKM. The CDR3 contains 16 residues. This CDR3 reads CASIPTGVGLGNTIYF. For the CDR3, the DNA is TGTGCCAGCATCCCGACCGGGGTAGGCCTGGGAAACACCATATATTTT.

The chain carries TRBV5-1 and TRBJ2-7; 13 bases line up with TRBD2. The CDR3 totals 15 residues. The germline CDR1 and CDR2 sequences are SGHRS and YFSETQ. V shed 4 bases, J shed 6 bases, and the junction held 7 bases outside the gene matches. The CDR3 loop reads CASSKGLAGAPEQYV. In nucleotides, the CDR3 is TGCGCCAGCAGCAAAGGACTAGCGGGAGCCCCCGAGCAGTACGTC.

The CDR3 region has the DNA TGTGCCAGCAGTTCAGGGGGACTAGGGTTATCGGAGACCCAGTACTTC. This translates into CASSSGGLGLSETQYF. The chain couples TRBV6-6 to TRBJ2-5, with a weak D call TRBD2 (8 bases). Per the germline V gene, CDR1 is MNHNY and CDR2 is SVGAGI (reference sequence). V was clipped by 4 bases and J by 5 bases, with 20 bases between them. The CDR3 sequence is 16 residues long.

This clonotype was recorded a few times. The chain is built from TRBV7-2 and TRBJ1-1; D possibly corresponds to TRBD1 (5 bases). Trimming removed 1 base from V and 7 bases from J, with 10 bases in between. CDR1 and CDR2 (germline): SGHTA, FQGNSA. CDR3 length: 13 residues. The CDR3 coding sequence is TGTGCCAGCAGCTTAGTAGGGGAAGGTGAAGCTTTCTTT. It is translated as CASSLVGEGEAFF.

The sample holds a few counts of this clonotype. The chain recombines TRBV7-2 with TRBJ2-1; TRBD2 aligns across 9 bases. V lost 5 bases to trimming and J lost 2 bases; unmatched junction nucleotides: 7. There are 16 residues in the CDR3. CDR1 is SGHTA and CDR2 is FQGNSA in the germline V gene. CDR3 in amino acids: CASSLRRLAAYNEQFF. The CDR3 nucleotides read TGTGCCAGCAGCCTGCGAAGACTAGCGGCCTACAATGAGCAGTTCTTC.

This clonotype was counted many times. This chain joins TRBV7-2 and TRBJ1-4; D is undetermined. Germline loops: CDR1 SGHTA, CDR2 FQGNSA. Trimming removed 7 bases at V and 3 bases at J, with 12 bases between. This CDR3 is 14 amino acids long. The CDR3 loop is CASKITAANEKLFF. DNA of the CDR3: TGTGCCAGCAAGATTACCGCGGCTAATGAAAAACTGTTTTTT.

This clonotype turned up a few times. The gene calls are TRBV4-1 and TRBJ1-1, with 7 bases identical to TRBD1. Trimming removed 4 bases from V and 4 bases from J; junction bases left unmatched: 9. CDR3 size: 15 residues. CDR1 is MGHRA, CDR2 YSYEKL, per germline. The CDR3 DNA sequence: TGCGCCAGCAGCCCCCGGGGAGGGGGCACCACTGAAGCTTTCTTT. The encoded protein is CASSPRGGGTTEAFF.

This clonotype has only a few counts. The chain joins TRBV12-3 or TRBV12-4 to TRBJ1-5, with 7 bases lining up with TRBD1. The V and J ends lost 6 bases and 0 bases, in that order; junction bases with no gene match: 5. The CDR3 extends over 15 amino acids. The DNA for the CDR3 is TGTGCCAGCAGGCAGACAGGGTATAGCAATCAGCCCCAGCATTTT. It is translated as CASRQTGYSNQPQHF.

The CDR3 DNA follows: TGTGCCAGCAGTTTCTTTCTAGCGGGAGTGGGGGAGCAGTTCTTC. Residues: CASSFFLAGVGEQFF. This chain connects TRBV12-3 or TRBV12-4 to TRBJ2-1; 10 nucleotides agree with TRBD2. The CDR3 sequence is 15 residues long. Trimming cost V 3 bases and J 10 bases; bases outside gene matches: 9.

This sequence joins TRBV28 and TRBJ1-5; D may be TRBD1 (6 bases). The CDR3 sequence is 17 residues long. The germline CDR1 and CDR2 sequences are MDHEN and SYDVKM. The ends were cut back, 6 bases at V and 2 bases at J, with 20 bases in the middle. The DNA for the CDR3 is TGTGCCAGCAGGGATGGACAGAGTCTCTTGGGCAATCAGCCCCAGCATTTT. Encoded protein: CASRDGQSLLGNQPQHF.

The chain uses TRBV7-3 and TRBJ2-1; 7 nucleotides match TRBD2. The CDR3 sequence is 15 residues long. The V gene end was trimmed by 6 bases and the J gene end by 9 bases; junction bases not matched to a gene: 14. The germline gives CDR1 SGHTA, CDR2 FQGTGA. The CDR3 sequence is CASSSGGPIEGEQFF. The CDR3 nucleotides read TGTGCCAGCAGTTCGGGGGGTCCGATTGAGGGTGAGCAGTTCTTC.

This clonotype was observed a few times. J is TRBJ1-2 and V is TRBV7-2; 11 bases are a match to TRBD1. This CDR3 region has 15 residues. Unmatched junction bases numbered 6, after V lost 5 bases and J lost 4 bases. Germline CDR1 SGHTA, CDR2 FQGNSA. The CDR3 DNA follows: TGTGCCAGCAGCCCGGGACAGGGGGGGGGCTATGGCTACACCTTC. Translated: CASSPGQGGGYGYTF. Full variable domain (remainder filled in from reference TRBV7-2 and TRBJ1-2): GAGVSQSPSNKVTEKGKDVELRCDPISGHTALYWYRQSLGQGLEFLIYFQGNSAPDKSGLPSDRFSAERTGGSVSTLTIQRTQQEDSAVYLCASSPGQGGGYGYTFGSGTRLTVV.

This clonotype was observed a few times. This chain uses TRBV7-2 with TRBJ1-2; D perhaps matches TRBD1 (6 bases). This CDR3 has 15 amino acids. Trimming took 5 bases from V and 6 from J, leaving 19 bases between them. CDR1 is SGHTA and CDR2 is FQGNSA in the germline V gene. CDR3 loop: CASSPPGGPGNGYTF. In nucleotides, the CDR3 is TGTGCCAGCAGCCCCCCGGGGGGGCCGGGGAATGGCTACACCTTC.

This chain's CDR3 is CASSAGPGQAGRGYTF. As DNA, the CDR3 is TGCGCCAGCAGCGCAGGGCCGGGGCAGGCCGGACGTGGCTACACCTTC. This chain links TRBV4-1 with TRBJ1-2; maybe TRBD1 (5 bases). The CDR3 sequence is 16 residues long. Germline CDR1 and CDR2: MGHRA and YSYEKL. Trimming took 5 bases from V and 7 from J, leaving 23 bases between them.

This clonotype was detected only a few times. The J gene is TRBJ1-5, the V gene TRBV27; no clear D gene. CDR3 size: 14 residues. Looked up from germline, CDR1 is MNHEY and CDR2 is SMNVEV (reference sequence). The V end was cut by 5 bases, the J end by 0 bases, with 8 bases between. The CDR3 sequence: CASSPLNSNQPQHF. The CDR3, as DNA: TGTGCCAGCAGTCCGTTAAATAGCAATCAGCCCCAGCATTTT.

The chain carries TRBV12-3 or TRBV12-4 and TRBJ1-4; 9 positions agree with TRBD1. Trimming took 6 bases from V and 6 from J; bases not matched to a gene: 8. This CDR3 is built from 15 residues. The CDR3 DNA reads as TGTGCCAGCAGCCAGCCGGGACAGGGTGATGAAAAACTGTTTTTT. It translates to CASSQPGQGDEKLFF.

About this clonotype itself: Its ends do not fully match the called genes, so a read error is possible. V gene TRBV6-4 combines with J gene TRBJ2-2; 7 bases agree with TRBD2. The CDR3 totals 14 residues. Germline V gene data show CDR1 as MRHNA and CDR2 as SNTAGT. The chain's CDR3 is CASSARESTGELLF. The DNA of the CDR3 is TGTGCCAGCAGTGCGCGGGAGAGCACCGGGGAGCTGCTTTTT.

The J gene is TRBJ1-1, the V gene TRBV6-6; 7 bases map to TRBD1. CDR1 is MNHNY and CDR2 is SVGAGI in the germline V gene (reference sequence). The CDR3 extends over 15 amino acids. The V gene end was trimmed by 6 bases and the J gene end by 3 bases; junction bases not matched to a gene: 10. The CDR3 nucleotides read TGTGCCAGCAGACGAGGGGGCGCCGAATACACTGAAGCTTTCTTT. It yields the protein CASRRGGAEYTEAFF.

This sequence joins TRBV19 and TRBJ1-5; D might be TRBD1 (5 bases). CDR1 is LNHDA and CDR2 is SQIVND in the germline V gene (reference sequence). Trimming stripped 4 bases from V and 4 bases from J, with 11 bases between. The CDR3 has 14 residues. The CDR3 here is CASSRRQRNQPQHF. In nucleotides, the CDR3 is TGTGCCAGTAGTAGGCGACAGAGAAATCAGCCCCAGCATTTT.